This TCR beta chain was captured by sequencing in a study of CD8 T cells in Susac syndrome. The authors reverse transcribed roughly 0.5 to 1 ug RNA with random hexamers. TCRdb itself ran the immunoSEQ multiplex PCR reads through MiXCR, one entry per CDR3 protein. The sample holds 330,000 or so distinct CDR3 sequences, approximately 91% seen once. This CDR3 spans 15 amino acids. Germline CDR1 and CDR2: MGHRA and YSYEKL. The J segment lost 5 bases and the V segment lost 3 bases, leaving 6 bases of the junction unmatched. The authors carried out high-throughput sequencing of TCR beta. They applied it to CD8+ and CD4+ T cells obtained from blood.

This chain connects TRBV4-1 to TRBJ1-5; 8 bases are shared with TRBD1. The source material was CD8+ T cells from PBMCs. The clonotype comes from a human donor with multiple sclerosis. The CDR3 bases are TGCGCCAGCAGCCACCTGACAGGGGATGATCAGCCCCAGCATTTT. It is translated as CASSHLTGDDQPQHF.